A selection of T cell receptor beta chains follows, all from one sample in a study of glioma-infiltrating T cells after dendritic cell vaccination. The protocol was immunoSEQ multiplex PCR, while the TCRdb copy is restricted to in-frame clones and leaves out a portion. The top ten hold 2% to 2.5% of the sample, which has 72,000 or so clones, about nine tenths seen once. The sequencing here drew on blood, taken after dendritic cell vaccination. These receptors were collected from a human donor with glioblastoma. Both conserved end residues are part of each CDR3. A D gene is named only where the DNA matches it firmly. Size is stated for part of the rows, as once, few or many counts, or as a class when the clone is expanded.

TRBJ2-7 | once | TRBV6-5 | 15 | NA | CASSYSMKSSYEQYF | TGTGCCAGCAGTTACTCGATGAAGAGCTCCTACGAGCAGTACTTC
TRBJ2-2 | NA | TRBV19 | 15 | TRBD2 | CASSILAGGPGELFF | TGTGCCAGTAGTATACTTGCGGGAGGCCCCGGGGAGCTGTTTTTT
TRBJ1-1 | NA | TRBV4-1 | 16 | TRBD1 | CASSHEPGQGGTEAFF | TGCGCCAGCAGCCATGAGCCGGGACAGGGAGGGACTGAAGCTTTCTTT
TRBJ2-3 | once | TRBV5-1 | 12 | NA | CASSLETEPQYF | TGCGCCAGCAGCTTGGAGACAGAGCCGCAGTATTTT
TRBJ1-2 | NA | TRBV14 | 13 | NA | CASSLHPRGGYTF | TGTGCCAGCAGCCTTCACCCGCGGGGCGGCTACACCTTC
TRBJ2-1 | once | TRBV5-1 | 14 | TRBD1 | CASLDRAGANEQFF | TGCGCCAGCCTGGACAGGGCAGGGGCCAATGAGCAGTTCTTC
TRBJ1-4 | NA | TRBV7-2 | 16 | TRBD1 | CASSLDRGGGNEKLFF | TGTGCCAGCAGCTTGGACAGGGGAGGGGGGAATGAAAAACTGTTTTTT
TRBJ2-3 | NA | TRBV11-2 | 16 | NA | CASSLDGAGRTDTQYF | TGTGCCAGCAGCTTAGACGGCGCGGGTAGAACAGATACGCAGTATTTT
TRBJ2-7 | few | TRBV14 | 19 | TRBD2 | CASSQGPPGTSGRQGEQYF | TGTGCCAGCAGCCAAGGGCCCCCGGGGACTAGCGGGAGGCAGGGCGAGCAGTACTTC
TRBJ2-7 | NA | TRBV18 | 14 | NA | CASSLSRGGPEQYF | TGTGCCAGCTCCCTCTCGAGGGGAGGTCCCGAGCAGTACTTC
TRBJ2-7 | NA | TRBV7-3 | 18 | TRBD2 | CASSPFCGLAGEIYEQYF | TGTGCCAGCAGCCCGTTTTGTGGGCTAGCGGGAGAGATATACGAGCAGTACTTC
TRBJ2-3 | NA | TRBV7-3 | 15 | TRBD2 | CASSLTAGDTDTQYF | TGTGCCAGCAGCTTAACGGCGGGAGATACAGATACGCAGTATTTT
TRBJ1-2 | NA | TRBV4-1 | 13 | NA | CASSQGPNYGYTF | TGCGCCAGCAGCCAGGGCCCGAACTATGGCTACACCTTC
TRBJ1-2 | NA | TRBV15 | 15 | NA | CATSRELHYNYGYTF | TGTGCCACCAGCAGAGAACTCCACTACAACTATGGCTACACCTTC
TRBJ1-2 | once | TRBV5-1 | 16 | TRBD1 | CASSPPMDRGQGGYTF | TGCGCCAGCAGCCCCCCCATGGACAGGGGCCAGGGAGGCTACACCTTC
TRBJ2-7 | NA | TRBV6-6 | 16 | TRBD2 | CASSPHSGRGLGEQYF | TGTGCCAGCAGCCCCCATAGCGGGAGAGGTCTTGGGGAGCAGTACTTC
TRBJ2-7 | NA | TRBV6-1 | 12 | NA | CASRTGAYEQYF | TGTGCCAGCAGGACAGGAGCCTACGAGCAGTACTTC
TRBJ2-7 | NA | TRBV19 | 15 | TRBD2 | CASSIDAGGSGEQYF | TGTGCCAGTAGTATAGATGCGGGGGGGAGCGGCGAGCAGTACTTC
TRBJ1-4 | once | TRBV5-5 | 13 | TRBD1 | CASSFTGDEKLFF | TGTGCCAGCAGCTTTACAGGGGATGAAAAACTGTTTTTT
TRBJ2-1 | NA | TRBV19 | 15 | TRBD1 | CASTPTGDSYNEQFF | TGTGCCAGTACCCCGACAGGGGACTCCTACAATGAGCAGTTCTTC
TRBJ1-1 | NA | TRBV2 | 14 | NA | CASSVLGGSTEAFF | TGTGCCAGCAGTGTATTGGGAGGGTCCACTGAAGCTTTCTTT
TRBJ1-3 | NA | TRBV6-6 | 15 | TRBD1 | CASSFTGASGNTIYF | TGTGCCAGCAGTTTCACAGGGGCCTCTGGAAACACCATATATTTT
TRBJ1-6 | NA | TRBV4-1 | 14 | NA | CASSQATANSPLHF | TGCGCCAGCAGCCAGGCGACAGCCAATTCACCCCTCCACTTT
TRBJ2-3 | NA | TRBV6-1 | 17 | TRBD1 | CASSGGTGRSSTDTQYF | TGTGCCAGCAGTGGCGGGACAGGGCGATCTAGCACAGATACGCAGTATTTT
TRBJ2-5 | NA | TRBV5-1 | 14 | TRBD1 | CASSPGTGQETQYF | TGCGCCAGCAGCCCCGGGACAGGCCAAGAGACCCAGTACTTC
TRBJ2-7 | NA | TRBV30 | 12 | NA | CAWGGQPYEQYF | TGTGCCTGGGGAGGACAGCCCTACGAGCAGTACTTC
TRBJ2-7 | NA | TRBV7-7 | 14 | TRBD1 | CASSLRQGSYEQYF | TGTGCTAGCAGCTTAAGACAGGGGAGCTACGAGCAGTACTTC
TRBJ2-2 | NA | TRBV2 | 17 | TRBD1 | CASRAITGGGLTGELFF | TGTGCCAGCAGGGCAATAACAGGGGGCGGACTGACCGGGGAGCTGTTTTTT
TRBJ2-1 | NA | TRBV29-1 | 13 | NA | CSVIRGTYNEQFF | TGCAGCGTGATCAGGGGTACCTACAATGAGCAGTTCTTC
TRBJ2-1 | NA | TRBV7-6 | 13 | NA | CATRRPPVDEQFF | TGTGCCACCCGGAGGCCCCCCGTCGATGAGCAGTTCTTC
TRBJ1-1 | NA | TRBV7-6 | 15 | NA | CASSPQIRGNTEAFF | TGTGCCAGCAGCCCTCAAATTCGGGGGAACACTGAAGCTTTCTTT
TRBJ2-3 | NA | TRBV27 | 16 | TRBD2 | CASSFSTSVSTDTQYF | TGTGCCAGCAGTTTCTCGACTAGCGTTAGCACAGATACGCAGTATTTT